Given below is one T cell receptor (beta chain) in context. The antigen is not known. These data come from a study of cytomegalovirus exposure and HLA in healthy donors. Findings and caveats of the study: It was taken for granted in presence/absence analyses that sequencing depth across donors was roughly uniform. A few CMV-associated chains proved CMV antigen-specific in vitro. After further analysis at a later stage, roughly 16,000 TCR beta sequences were associated with HLA alleles at 0.05 false discovery rate.

The PCR was carried out with 60 Vbeta primers and 13 Jbeta primers. As handled by the study authors: An analysis that came later counted 80 million or so unique TCR beta chains, around 10 million shared. TCRdb's copy holds only in-frame clones and misses some; the assay was immunoSEQ multiplex PCR. The V and J calls and the clone size are those of that table, but D and trimming were determined from the DNA. The sample has around 63,000 clones, and its top ten clones hold 1.5% to 2%. Germline assignment: CDR1 GTSNPN and CDR2 SVGIG (reference sequence). The CDR3 spans 14 residues. Between the trimmed V and J ends, which lost 0 bases and 10 bases, there was a span of 16 bases.

The receptor was derived from a woman aged 25 to 39 in good health and CMV-seronegative. This chain connects TRBV30 to TRBJ2-1; D is perhaps TRBD1 (6 bases). Sample: PBMCs. CDR3 in amino acids: CAWSVGETGGEQFF. DNA of the CDR3: TGTGCCTGGAGTGTAGGTGAGACAGGCGGGGAGCAGTTCTTC.